These T cell receptor beta chains were read from a single sample in a study of cytomegalovirus exposure and HLA in healthy donors. Clones were sequenced by immunoSEQ multiplex PCR, and TCRdb holds only the in-frame ones, with some missing. Here the sample spans a few hundred thousand clones, around four fifths being singletons. The sample was PBMCs. The receptors were sampled from a woman aged 55-75 years in good health and CMV-seropositive. The CDR3 runs from the conserved cysteine through the conserved F or W. D genes are given only for firm matches. Only part of the rows carry a size: once, few, many, or a class if the clone is expanded.

>.|TRBV11-3|.|TRBJ2-1
TGTGCCAGCAGCTTAGGTCAGGCCTACAATGAGCAGTTCTTC
CASSLGQAYNEQFF
>.|TRBV11-3|.|TRBJ1-1
TGTGCCAGCAGCGAGGGGAGGATGAACACTGAAGCTTTCTTT
CASSEGRMNTEAFF
>TRBD1|TRBV12-5|.|TRBJ1-1
TGTGCTAGTGGTTTGGGGATGGTGAGGACAGGGGGGACTGAAGCTTTCTTT
CASGLGMVRTGGTEAFF
>.|TRBV23-1|.|TRBJ1-2
TGCGCCAGCAGTCACCGACACAGGGTCTTGGCAGAGGGCTACACCTTC
CASSHRHRVLAEGYTF
>.|TRBV6-7|once|TRBJ1-6
TGTGCCAGCAGTGGGGGCAGGGCAGCCATAAATTCACCCCTCCACTTT
CASSGGRAAINSPLHF
>TRBD2|TRBV6-1|once|TRBJ2-7
TGTGCCAGCGGCACGGGGGGACTCCCGTACGAGCAGTACTTC
CASGTGGLPYEQYF
>.|TRBV10-3|.|TRBJ2-1
TGTGCCATCAGTGTCGGGACTCCCAACAATGAGCAGTTCTTC
CAISVGTPNNEQFF
>.|TRBV6-5|.|TRBJ2-5
TGTGCCAGCAGTTACGCCAGGCAAGAGACCCAGTACTTC
CASSYARQETQYF
>TRBD1|TRBV5-1|.|TRBJ2-3
TGCGCCAGCAGCTCTGGGACAGGCCTCACAGATACGCAGTATTTT
CASSSGTGLTDTQYF
>.|TRBV4-2|.|TRBJ2-2
TGTGCCAGCAGCCAAGATCGCTACCCTCGAGTCGCCGGGGAGCTGTTTTTT
CASSQDRYPRVAGELFF
>TRBD2|TRBV30|.|TRBJ2-1
TGTGCCTGGTCTCCGGGACTAGCGTTAAATGAGCAGTTCTTC
CAWSPGLALNEQFF
>TRBD1|TRBV11-3|.|TRBJ2-3
TGTGCCAGCAGCTTAGATCAAGGGACAGGTACGCAGTATTTT
CASSLDQGTGTQYF
>.|TRBV6-1|.|TRBJ1-2
TGTGCCAGCAGTGAACGGACAGTTAGGGATGGCTACACCTTC
CASSERTVRDGYTF
>.|TRBV4-2|.|TRBJ2-6
TGTGCCAGCAGCCAAGGCCAAGGGGAAGGGGCCAACGTCCTGACTTTC
CASSQGQGEGANVLTF
>TRBD2|TRBV7-3|.|TRBJ2-2
TGTGCCAGCAGCCCCAGACTAGCGGGCACCGGGGAGCTGTTTTTT
CASSPRLAGTGELFF
>.|TRBV5-8|.|TRBJ2-5
TGTGCCAGCAGCTTGGGCCCCCCGGGGACCCAGTACTTC
CASSLGPPGTQYF
>.|TRBV2|.|TRBJ1-1
TGTGCCAGCAGTTATACTCAGACTGTAGCTTTCTTT
CASSYTQTVAFF
>.|TRBV6-5|.|TRBJ1-1
TGTGCCAGCAGGAACACAGGGACGAACACTGAAGCTTTCTTT
CASRNTGTNTEAFF
>.|TRBV19|few|TRBJ2-7
TGTGCCAGTAGTCGCACGGGGGACAGAGCCTACGAGCAGTACTTC
CASSRTGDRAYEQYF
>TRBD2|TRBV5-1|.|TRBJ2-5
TGCGCCAGCAGCTTGGGCGGGAGTGGAGAGACCCAGTACTTC
CASSLGGSGETQYF
>.|TRBV9|.|TRBJ1-2
TGTGCCAGCAGCCCGGGACTGGTATTCCGTGGCTACACCTTC
CASSPGLVFRGYTF
>.|TRBV5-4|.|TRBJ2-7
TGTGCCAGCAGCTCCCGAGACAGAGCCTACGAGCAGTACTTC
CASSSRDRAYEQYF
>TRBD1|TRBV6-5|.|TRBJ2-5
TGTGCCAGCAGTTACGCGGGCGGGACAGGGCAAGAGACCCAGTACTTC
CASSYAGGTGQETQYF
>.|TRBV2|.|TRBJ2-3
TGTGCCACCGGGCCCAGCGGACGCACAGATACGCAGTATTTT
CATGPSGRTDTQYF
>.|TRBV7-3|.|TRBJ2-2
TGTGCCAGCAGCTTAACGAACTCCGGGGAGCTGTTTTTT
CASSLTNSGELFF
>TRBD2|TRBV28|.|TRBJ2-7
TGTGCCAGCAGTTTAAGGACTAGCGGGGGGGCCTCCTACGAGCAGTACTTC
CASSLRTSGGASYEQYF
>.|TRBV10-1|.|TRBJ1-3
TGCGCCAGCCGTGGGAGGGGGGGTCGTGGAAACACCATATATTTT
CASRGRGGRGNTIYF
>.|TRBV11-2|once|TRBJ2-5
TGTGCCAGCAGCCCGACAGCCCAAGAGACCCAGTACTTC
CASSPTAQETQYF
>TRBD1|TRBV27|.|TRBJ2-1
TGTGCCAGCAGTCAGGGACAGGATAACAATGAGCAGTTCTTC
CASSQGQDNNEQFF
>.|TRBV5-4|.|TRBJ2-5
TGTGCCAGCAGCTTGGCGCGCGGGCAAGAGACCCAGTACTTC
CASSLARGQETQYF
>.|TRBV11-2|.|TRBJ2-1
TGTGCCAGCAGCTCCTCCCTGCGGGCTCGGCGGGAGTTCTTC
CASSSSLRARREFF
>.|TRBV6-6|few|TRBJ2-7
TGTGCCAGCAGTTACGGGATGGACCAGGGCGCCGAGCAGTACTTC
CASSYGMDQGAEQYF
>TRBD1|TRBV19|.|TRBJ1-3
TGTGCCAGTAGTTTCAGGGGGCAGGCCGGAAACACCATATATTTT
CASSFRGQAGNTIYF
>TRBD1|TRBV5-6|.|TRBJ1-2
TGTGCCAGCAGCCTACAGGGGGCGCAAGGCTACACCTTC
CASSLQGAQGYTF
>.|TRBV7-2|.|TRBJ1-1
TGTGCCAGCAGCTCGTATCCGAACACTGAAGCTTTCTTT
CASSSYPNTEAFF
>.|TRBV5-1|few|TRBJ2-2
TGCGCCAGCAGCGAGCAGGGACTTGTGAACACCGGGGAGCTGTTTTTT
CASSEQGLVNTGELFF
>.|TRBV7-9|few|TRBJ1-5
TGTGCCAGCAGCTTCACAGGGAGCAATCAGCCCCAGCATTTT
CASSFTGSNQPQHF
>.|TRBV11-2|.|TRBJ2-5
TGTGCCAGCAGCTTAGATCATGCGGGGAGGGAGACCCAGTACTTC
CASSLDHAGRETQYF
>TRBD1|TRBV6-5|.|TRBJ2-3
TGTGCCAGCACCAGTACAGGGGGCGGCTCAGATACGCAGTATTTT
CASTSTGGGSDTQYF
>.|TRBV21-1|once|TRBJ2-3
TGTGCCAGCAGCTTTGGTTACAGGGGCACAGATACGCAGTATTTT
CASSFGYRGTDTQYF
>.|TRBV5-5|.|TRBJ2-7
TGTGCCAGCAGCTGGAGAGGCGAGCAGTACTTC
CASSWRGEQYF
>TRBD2|TRBV4-1|.|TRBJ2-3
TGCGCCAGCAGCCGGTCCCCTAGCGGGGGGGATCAAGATACGCAGTATTTT
CASSRSPSGGDQDTQYF
>TRBD1|TRBV5-1|few|TRBJ2-2
TGCGCCAGCAGCCGGGGGGACAGGGGGCGCGACGGGGAGCTGTTTTTT
CASSRGDRGRDGELFF
>.|TRBV6-1|.|TRBJ1-5
TGTGCCAGCGGCCGGGACTTCAGCAATCAGCCCCAGCATTTT
CASGRDFSNQPQHF
>TRBD1|TRBV5-1|.|TRBJ1-3
TGCGCCAGCAGCTTGGGGTACGGGACAGGGCTAAACACCATATATTTT
CASSLGYGTGLNTIYF
>TRBD2|TRBV7-9|.|TRBJ2-7
TGTGCCAGCAGCTTGGGGGGGTGGGCCGCGCCTACCCTCTACGAGCAGTACTTC
CASSLGGWAAPTLYEQYF
>.|TRBV6-1|.|TRBJ2-7
TGTGCCAGCAGTGATTTGTTCGCAGGGTCCTACGAGCAGTACTTC
CASSDLFAGSYEQYF
>TRBD1|TRBV19|.|TRBJ2-5
TGTGCCAGTAGTATTACGTCCAGGGGGCGAGAGACCCAGTACTTC
CASSITSRGRETQYF
>TRBD2|TRBV11-2|.|TRBJ2-1
TGTGCCAGCAGCTGGGGGACTAGCGGGAGGGTCAATGAGCAGTTCTTC
CASSWGTSGRVNEQFF
>.|TRBV10-3|.|TRBJ2-5
TGTGCCATCTCGGCGGACCAAGAGACCCAGTACTTC
CAISADQETQYF
>TRBD2|TRBV12-5|.|TRBJ2-1
TGTGCTAGTGGTGAAACAGCGGGAGGGCCCTACAATGAGCAGTTCTTC
CASGETAGGPYNEQFF
>.|TRBV6-5|.|TRBJ1-3
TGTGCCAGCAGTTACGGCGGGTACTCTGGAAACACCATATATTTT
CASSYGGYSGNTIYF
>.|TRBV11-2|.|TRBJ2-7
TGTGCCAGCAGCTTAGTTCAGGGGATCTACGAGCAGTACTTC
CASSLVQGIYEQYF
>.|TRBV30|.|TRBJ1-2
TGTGCCTGGAGGGAGGGAAATGGCTACACCTTC
CAWREGNGYTF
>.|TRBV11-1|.|TRBJ1-2
TGTGCCAGCAGCTTCGGGGGATACTATGGCTACACCTTC
CASSFGGYYGYTF
>.|TRBV5-8|.|TRBJ2-1
TGTGCCAGCAGCTTGGATGTCGGCCTAGGATGGCAGTTCTTC
CASSLDVGLGWQFF
>TRBD2|TRBV11-2|.|TRBJ2-1
TGTGCCAGCAGCTCAACTAGCGGGGGGGCCGGTGAGCAGTTCTTC
CASSSTSGGAGEQFF
>.|TRBV19|.|TRBJ2-7
TGTGCCAGTAGTATGGCCCTCGGAACGGGGCAGTACTTC
CASSMALGTGQYF
>.|TRBV29-1|.|TRBJ1-1
TGCAGCGTAACCCCACAGGTGCCTTCTTTGGGCACTGAAGCTTTCTTT
CSVTPQVPSLGTEAFF